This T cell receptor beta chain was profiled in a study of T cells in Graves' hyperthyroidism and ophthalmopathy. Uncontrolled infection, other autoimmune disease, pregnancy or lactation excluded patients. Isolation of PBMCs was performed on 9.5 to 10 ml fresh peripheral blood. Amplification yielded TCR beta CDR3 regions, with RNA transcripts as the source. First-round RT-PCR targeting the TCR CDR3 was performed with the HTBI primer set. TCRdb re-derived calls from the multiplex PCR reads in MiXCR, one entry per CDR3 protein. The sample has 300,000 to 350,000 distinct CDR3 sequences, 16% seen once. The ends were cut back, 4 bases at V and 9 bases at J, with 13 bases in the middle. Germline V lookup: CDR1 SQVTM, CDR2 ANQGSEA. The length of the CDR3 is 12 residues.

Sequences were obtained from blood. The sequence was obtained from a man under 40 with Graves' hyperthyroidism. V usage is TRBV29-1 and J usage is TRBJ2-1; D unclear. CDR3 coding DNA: TGCAGCGTTGTTGGGTATTACGTTGAGCAGTTCTTC. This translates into CSVVGYYVEQFF.